The rows below give T cell receptor beta chains drawn from one sample of a study of vaccination and CD4 T cells after COVID-19. Via MiXCR, TCRdb re-called the PCR reads, giving one row per CDR3 protein. This sample carries about 6,000 distinct CDR3 sequences, nearly 50% of them seen once, and the ten largest clones take more than 25%. No antigens are known for them. The sequenced sample consisted of CD4+ T cells from blood, cultured in vitro. The receptors derive from a human donor in good health. Both conserved end residues are part of each CDR3. D genes are given only for firm matches. Clone sizes are given selectively: once, few, many, or a class where the clone is expanded.

CDR3 DNA	CDR3 protein	D gene	J gene	CDR3 length	clone size	V gene
TGTGCCAGCAGTGCCGGGGATGGCTACACCTTC	CASSAGDGYTF	.	TRBJ1-2	11	few	TRBV6-1
TGTGCCACCAAAAACGGGTCCCCAGTCAAAAACATTCAGTACTTC	CATKNGSPVKNIQYF	.	TRBJ2-4	15	.	TRBV15
TGCAGTGCTACAAGACGGGGAGATACGCAGTATTTT	CSATRRGDTQYF	.	TRBJ2-3	12	few	TRBV20-1
TGTGCCATCAGTGCCGGGACTCTTCCACCCACAGATACGCAGTATTTT	CAISAGTLPPTDTQYF	.	TRBJ2-3	16	.	TRBV10-3
TGTGCCATCATGGGGCTACCGAACACTGAAGCTTTCTTT	CAIMGLPNTEAFF	.	TRBJ1-1	13	.	TRBV10-3
TGTGCCAGCAGTCCTCACCAAGGGGGCGGGAGCAATCAGCCCCAGCATTTT	CASSPHQGGGSNQPQHF	TRBD1	TRBJ1-5	17	few	TRBV6-2/TRBV6-3
TGTGCCACCAGTGACTCGGGACAGGGGATAGCCAAAAACATTCAGTACTTC	CATSDSGQGIAKNIQYF	TRBD1	TRBJ2-4	17	few	TRBV24-1
TGTGCCACCAGCAGAGATACCCCGGGACAGGGGGCGAAGATGTTATTGGATACGCAGTATTTT	CATSRDTPGQGAKMLLDTQYF	TRBD1	TRBJ2-3	21	few	TRBV15
TGCAGTGCTAGTTCGGAGGGAGGTATCGGCATTCAGTACTTC	CSASSEGGIGIQYF	.	TRBJ2-4	14	.	TRBV20-1
TGTGCCGTCTCCCCAGGGAGCCCTGAAGCTTTCTTT	CAVSPGSPEAFF	.	TRBJ1-1	12	few	TRBV6-1
TGTGCCAGCAGCCAAATGACAGGGCGCTACAATGAGCAGTTCTTC	CASSQMTGRYNEQFF	TRBD1	TRBJ2-1	15	.	TRBV11-2
TGTGCCAGCAGTGATTCCTCGGGCAGAAACACTGAAGCTTTCTTT	CASSDSSGRNTEAFF	.	TRBJ1-1	15	.	TRBV25-1
TGTGCCAGCAGTTTAGCTCGGGGTTTTACCTATGGCTACACCTTC	CASSLARGFTYGYTF	.	TRBJ1-2	15	.	TRBV12-3/TRBV12-4
TGTGCCAGCAGCTCGACGGGGACAGGTACGCAGTATTTT	CASSSTGTGTQYF	TRBD1	TRBJ2-3	13	.	TRBV7-9
TGTGCCAGTACTCACCCGGGTCTTGGGAACACTGAAGCTTTCTTT	CASTHPGLGNTEAFF	.	TRBJ1-1	15	.	TRBV19
TGTGCCAGCAGACGCGAGGAGTTAGGTGACTACACCTTC	CASRREELGDYTF	.	TRBJ1-2	13	.	TRBV7-9
TGTGCCAGCAGCTTAAGCTCAGGGGCGCTGTTTCAGCCCCAGCATTTT	CASSLSSGALFQPQHF	.	TRBJ1-5	16	few	TRBV11-2
TGTGCCAGTCAGGAGCGGGGGGCGAACACCGGGGAGCTGTTTTTT	CASQERGANTGELFF	TRBD2	TRBJ2-2	15	.	TRBV19
TGTGCCAGCAGACCCGAGACAGGGTACACTGAAGCTTTCTTT	CASRPETGYTEAFF	TRBD1	TRBJ1-1	14	few	TRBV6-1
TGTGCCAGCAGCCCAGGCACCTACAATGAGCAGTTCTTC	CASSPGTYNEQFF	.	TRBJ2-1	13	.	TRBV7-8
TGCAGTGCTTCTAGAGGACTAGCGGGATCCTACGAGCAGTACTTC	CSASRGLAGSYEQYF	TRBD2	TRBJ2-7	15	few	TRBV20-1
TGCAGTGCTAGTGCCGGTGGCTACACCTTC	CSASAGGYTF	.	TRBJ1-2	10	.	TRBV20-1
TGTGCCAGCAGCCCAAGATTCGTACAGGGAGGCGGCTACACCTTC	CASSPRFVQGGGYTF	.	TRBJ1-2	15	.	TRBV7-8
TGTGCCACCAGCGGACTAGGGTCAAGGCAGCCCCAGCATTTT	CATSGLGSRQPQHF	.	TRBJ1-5	14	.	TRBV15
TGCGCCAGCGGGGACAGGCCTACTGGGGCCAACGTCCTGACTTTC	CASGDRPTGANVLTF	TRBD1	TRBJ2-6	15	.	TRBV5-1
TGTGCCAGCAGCTTAGCGGCAGGGAGAAACATTCAGTACTTC	CASSLAAGRNIQYF	.	TRBJ2-4	14	.	TRBV7-9
TGTGCCAGCAGTTTAGGGCGCTCCTATAATTCACCCCTCCACTTT	CASSLGRSYNSPLHF	.	TRBJ1-6	15	.	TRBV27
TGCAGTGCTAGAGATCCCGGACAGTTTCTCTACAATGAGCAGTTCTTC	CSARDPGQFLYNEQFF	.	TRBJ2-1	16	.	TRBV20-1
TGCGCCAGCAGCCAAGAATGGTCCACCGGGGAGCTGTTTTTT	CASSQEWSTGELFF	.	TRBJ2-2	14	.	TRBV4-1
TGTGCCAGCGGTGGGGAGACGGGACACTACCAAGAGACCCAGTACTTC	CASGGETGHYQETQYF	.	TRBJ2-5	16	once	TRBV9
TGTGCCAGCCACACCAAGGCCGGGACTGAAGCTTTCTTT	CASHTKAGTEAFF	.	TRBJ1-1	13	few	TRBV6-1
TGTGCCAGCAGTTTATTCACCCCCCCCTCCTACGAGCAGTACTTC	CASSLFTPPSYEQYF	.	TRBJ2-7	15	.	TRBV27
TGCGCCAGCAGCTTGGACGGGACTAGCACAGATACGCAGTATTTT	CASSLDGTSTDTQYF	.	TRBJ2-3	15	.	TRBV5-1
TGTGCCAGCAGCCCCGACAGCGGGGTAATGGGCAATGAGCAGTTCTTC	CASSPDSGVMGNEQFF	TRBD2	TRBJ2-1	16	.	TRBV5-4
TGTGCCAGCAGTTTTAAACGGGCGGGCGAGCAGTACTTC	CASSFKRAGEQYF	.	TRBJ2-7	13	few	TRBV12-3/TRBV12-4
TGTGCCAGCAGACGAGCCGGTTGGGGAACAGAAACGAGGGCTGAAGCTTTCTTT	CASRRAGWGTETRAEAFF	.	TRBJ1-1	18	.	TRBV6-1
TGCAGTGTGGTCGGGGGCCCCGCCGGTACGCAGTATTTT	CSVVGGPAGTQYF	.	TRBJ2-3	13	.	TRBV20-1
TGTGCCACTGGGGGGCAGCGAACGGACATTCAGTACTTC	CATGGQRTDIQYF	.	TRBJ2-4	13	.	TRBV2
TGTGCCAGCAGTTTTTCAGCAATTCAGAACACTGAAGCTTTCTTT	CASSFSAIQNTEAFF	.	TRBJ1-1	15	few	TRBV28
TGCGCCAGCAGCTTGGGGGACTACGAGCAGTACTTC	CASSLGDYEQYF	.	TRBJ2-7	12	.	TRBV5-1